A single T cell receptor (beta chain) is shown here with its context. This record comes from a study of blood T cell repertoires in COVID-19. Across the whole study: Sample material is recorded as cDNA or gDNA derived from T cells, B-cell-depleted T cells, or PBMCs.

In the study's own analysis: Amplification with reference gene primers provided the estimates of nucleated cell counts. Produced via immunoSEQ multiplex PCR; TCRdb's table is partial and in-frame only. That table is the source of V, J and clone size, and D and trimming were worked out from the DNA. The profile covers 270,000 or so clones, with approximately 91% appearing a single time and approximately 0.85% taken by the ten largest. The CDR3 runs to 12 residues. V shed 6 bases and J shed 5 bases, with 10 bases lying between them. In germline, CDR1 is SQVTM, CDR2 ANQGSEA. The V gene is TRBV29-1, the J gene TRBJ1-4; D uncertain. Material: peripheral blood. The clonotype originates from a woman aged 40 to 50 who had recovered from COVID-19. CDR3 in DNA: TGCAGCGTACAGTTGGTGAATGAAAAACTGTTTTTT. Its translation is CSVQLVNEKLFF. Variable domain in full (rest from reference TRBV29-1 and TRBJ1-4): SAVISQKPSRDICQRGTSLTIQCQVDSQVTMMFWYRQQPGQSLTLIATANQGSEATYESGFVIDKFPISRPNLTFSTLTVSNMSPEDSSIYLCSVQLVNEKLFFGSGTQLSVL.